This TCR beta chain appears in the sequencing data of a study of tumor and adjacent non-tumor tissue in lung cancer. Study-level information: On average, productive TCRbeta reads reached a few million per sample. Study-wide results and caveats: Tumor repertoires had a smaller top 100 clone share than normal lung. Significantly higher TCR diversity was found in tumor than normal lung.

V was clipped by 9 bases and J by 4 bases, with 12 bases between them. The CDR3 sequence is 12 residues long. Germline CDR1 and CDR2: MNHEY and SVGAGI. In this sample, this clonotype turned up many times. What it recognizes is unknown. This sample's RNA came from whole unsorted tissue. Distant lung tissue was collected more than 3 cm away from the tumor edge. TCRbeta libraries were built with three rounds of nested PCR, modified from ARM-PCR. MiXCR, applied by TCRdb to the multiplex PCR reads, yields one record per CDR3 protein. The data hold 90,000 to 110,000 distinct CDR3 sequences, with about 61% observed a single time.

The genes are TRBV6-5 and TRBJ2-5, with D possibly matching TRBD2 (6 bases). This receptor was obtained from a man in his sixties with non-small cell lung cancer. Sequenced: distant non-tumor lung tissue. The CDR3 nucleotides read TGTGCCAGTAAAAACGGGGGAGAGACCCAGTACTTC. Translating gives CASKNGGETQYF.